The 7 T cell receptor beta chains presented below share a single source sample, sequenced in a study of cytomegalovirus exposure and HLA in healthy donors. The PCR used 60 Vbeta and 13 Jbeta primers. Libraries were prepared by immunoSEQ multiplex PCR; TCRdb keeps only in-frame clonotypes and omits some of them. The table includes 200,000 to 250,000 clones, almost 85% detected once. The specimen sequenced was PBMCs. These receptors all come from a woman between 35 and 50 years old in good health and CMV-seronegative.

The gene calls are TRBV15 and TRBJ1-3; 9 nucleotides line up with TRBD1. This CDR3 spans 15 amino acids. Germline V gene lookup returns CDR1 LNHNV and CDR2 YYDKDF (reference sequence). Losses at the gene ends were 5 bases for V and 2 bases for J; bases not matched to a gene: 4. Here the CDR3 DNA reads TGTGCCACCAGCGTGGACAGGGGAACTGGAAACACCATATATTTT. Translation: CATSVDRGTGNTIYF. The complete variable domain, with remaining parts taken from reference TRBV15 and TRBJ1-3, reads DAMVIQNPRYQVTQFGKPVTLSCSQTLNHNVMYWYQQKSSQAPKLLFHYYDKDFNNEADTPDNFQSRRPNTSFCFLDIRSPGLGDTAMYLCATSVDRGTGNTIYFGEGSWLTVV.

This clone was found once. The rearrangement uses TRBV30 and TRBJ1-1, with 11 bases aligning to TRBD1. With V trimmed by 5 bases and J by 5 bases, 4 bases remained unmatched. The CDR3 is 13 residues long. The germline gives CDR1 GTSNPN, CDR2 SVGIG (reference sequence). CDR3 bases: TGTGCCTGGGGACAGGGGGCTGGGACTGAAGCTTTCTTT. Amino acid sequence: CAWGQGAGTEAFF.

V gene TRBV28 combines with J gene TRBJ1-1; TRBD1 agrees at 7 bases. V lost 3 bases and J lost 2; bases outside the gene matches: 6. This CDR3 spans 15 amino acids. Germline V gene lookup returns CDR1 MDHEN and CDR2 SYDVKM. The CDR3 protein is CASSLAGTANTEAFF. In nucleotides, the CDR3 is TGTGCCAGCAGTTTGGCCGGGACAGCCAACACTGAAGCTTTCTTT.

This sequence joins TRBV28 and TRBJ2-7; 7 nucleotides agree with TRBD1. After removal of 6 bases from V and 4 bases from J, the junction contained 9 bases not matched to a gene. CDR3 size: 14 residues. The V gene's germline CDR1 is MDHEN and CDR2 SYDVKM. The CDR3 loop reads CASSMPGQSYEQYF. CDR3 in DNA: TGTGCCAGCAGCATGCCGGGACAGAGTTACGAGCAGTACTTC.

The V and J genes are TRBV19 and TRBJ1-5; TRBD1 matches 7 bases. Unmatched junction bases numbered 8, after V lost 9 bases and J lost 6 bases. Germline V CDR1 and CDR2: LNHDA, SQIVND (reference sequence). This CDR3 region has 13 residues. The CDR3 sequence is CASGLTGAQPQHF. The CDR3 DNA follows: TGTGCCAGCGGACTAACAGGGGCTCAGCCCCAGCATTTT.

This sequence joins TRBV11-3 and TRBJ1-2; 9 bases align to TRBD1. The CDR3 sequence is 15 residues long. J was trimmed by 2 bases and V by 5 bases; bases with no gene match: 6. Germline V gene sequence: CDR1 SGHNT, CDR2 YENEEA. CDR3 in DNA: TGTGCCAGCAGCCCGAGAGGACAGGGGAACTATGGCTACACCTTC. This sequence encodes CASSPRGQGNYGYTF.

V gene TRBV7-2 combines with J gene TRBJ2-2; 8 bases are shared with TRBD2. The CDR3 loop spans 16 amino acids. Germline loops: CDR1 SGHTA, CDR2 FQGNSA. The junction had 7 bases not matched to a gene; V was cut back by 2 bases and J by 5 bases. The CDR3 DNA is TGTGCCAGCAGCTTAAATCCGGGGGGGCAAACCGGGGAGCTGTTTTTT. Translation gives CASSLNPGGQTGELFF.